Sequencing of this TCR beta chain was carried out in a study of T cells in Graves' hyperthyroidism and ophthalmopathy (dated by TCRdb to the late 2010s). Notes on the research overall: To identify distinguishing TCR V-J signatures, a discovery cohort of 95 to 100 patients was used, comprising fewer than 45 with Graves' ophthalmopathy and some 57 with stable Graves' hyperthyroidism. The study also compared thyroid tissue and blood T-cell repertoires from more than 5 Graves' hyperthyroidism patients. After sampling, hyperthyroidism patients received methimazole starting at 30 mg daily, and ophthalmopathy patients received high-dose intravenous methylprednisolone. According to the paper, TCR Vbeta CDR3 sequencing was carried out on over 130 peripheral blood samples, which came from fewer than 50 ophthalmopathy, around 74 hyperthyroidism and some 17 progressor patients. For training and testing, the 100 or so patients in the discovery cohort were randomly divided in a 7:3 ratio. Prospective prediction of ophthalmopathy was tested in an independent validation cohort of fewer than 20 hyperthyroidism patients and approximately 17 patients who later progressed to ophthalmopathy. The paper's findings and limits, for the study overall: In validation, the model predicted progression to ophthalmopathy with approximately 69% sensitivity and around 72% specificity, a median of around six months before onset. Most expanded thyroid clonotypes (frequency above 0.001) were also found in blood, which suggests that blood repertoires may mirror thyroid immune responses. No statistical method was used to set the sample size in advance, and investigators knew the group allocation. A 13 V-J signature model separated ophthalmopathy from stable hyperthyroidism, with approximately 87% sensitivity and 81.08% specificity in cross-validation and 80%/75% in testing.

Sequences SNHLY (CDR1) and FYNNEI (CDR2) are obtained from the germline V gene. The CDR3 contains 13 residues, cysteine and phenylalanine counted. CDR3 DNA only is kept here, 39 bases in frame from base 1. Graves' hyperthyroidism was defined as stable when no progression to ophthalmopathy occurred over 18 months of follow-up. Hyperthyroidism patients were newly diagnosed, with disease duration under 2 months, and aged 18 to 65 years. Patients with uncontrolled infections, other autoimmune diseases, pregnancy or lactation were excluded. Diagnoses relied on clinical symptoms, serum thyroxine and TRAb, thyroid ultrasound and orbital computed tomography. Total RNA was extracted using Trizol reagent, and RNA quality was assessed on an Agilent 2100 Bioanalyzer. Comments on this clonotype: The antigen it binds to is not known. Its ends do not fully match the called genes, so a read error is possible.

Amplification of TCR beta CDR3 regions was carried out from RNA transcripts. The first round of RT-PCR for the TCR CDR3 was performed with the HTBI primer set and the Qiagen OneStep RT-PCR kit. The libraries were constructed in a second round of multiplex PCR and then size-selected and purified. Sequencing of the libraries was done on an Illumina HiSeq2000 using paired-end 100 bp reads. The paper's data handling went like this. SOAPnuke was used to process the raw data, throwing out any read that contained adapters or uncalled bases, had a mean Phred below 15, or lacked an exact constant-primer or identifier match. High-quality paired reads were merged using COPE v1.2.5, and each unique nucleotide sequence was defined as a clonotype. MiTCR v1.1 was used to align clonotypes to the IMGT TRBV, TRBD and TRBJ reference segments. Only V-J combinations with frequency above 0.0001, covering roughly 99% of repertoires, were analysed. The TCS score was defined as the ratio of F50 (clonal expansion) to E x V (chaos), calculated using BLOSUM62-based TCRdist between CDR3 peptides within each V-J. Welch's t-statistics and random forest reduced around 550 V-J features to 13, which were used in a naive Bayes classifier (R e1071). Thyroid-blood repertoire similarity was quantified with the Morisita-Horn index. The public reads were quality trimmed at Q25 with fastp and then assembled into clones with MiXCR by TCRdb, keeping productive beta chains. All rows with the same CDR3 protein become a single entry with the most common DNA and genes. The V and J calls were determined by TCRdb, not by the authors. For this sample there are approximately 98,000 distinct CDR3 sequences; approximately 39% appear just once. Roughly 10% of the sample lies in the top ten.

Source material: peripheral blood or thyroid tissue (not recorded which). The TCR comes from a woman in her thirties with Graves' hyperthyroidism. Here the chain combines TRBV2 and TRBJ1-2; a weak D assignment points to TRBD1 (5 bases agree). At the DNA level, the sequence is TGTGCCAGCAGCTTGGGACGGGGCCATGGCTACACTTTC. This yields the protein CASSLGRGHGYTF.